This T cell receptor (beta chain) was sequenced during a study of technical replicates of blood from a few donors. Measured with immunoSEQ multiplex PCR; TCRdb has only the in-frame clones, and not every one. In the table there are about 97,000 clones, just over 95% of which are singletons. Germline V gene data show CDR1 as SGHAT and CDR2 as FQNNGV. This CDR3 is 16 amino acids long. Details on this clone: At one boundary the junction diverges from the germline segment, which might be a read error.

The chain recombines TRBV11-2 with TRBJ2-3; 8 nucleotides line up with TRBD1. The source of this sequence is a human donor in good health. The sequenced sample consisted of T cells isolated from PBMCs. The CDR3 nucleotides read TGTGCCAGCAGCATAGAGGCAGGGGGCAGGGGAGATACGCAGTATTTT. Amino acid sequence: CASSIEAGGRGDTQYF.